Reported below is one T cell receptor (beta chain). This sample was taken from a study of blood T cell repertoires in COVID-19. Study summary: Whether acute or convalescent, the COVID-19 samples came from the United States, Italy and Spain. T cells, B-cell-depleted T cells, or PBMCs provided the cDNA or gDNA that served as material.

Germline loops: CDR1 SEHNR, CDR2 FQNEAQ (reference sequence). V gave up 5 bases and J gave up 4 bases, with 12 bases separating them. The CDR3 sequence is 13 residues long. Enrolled during active infection, Seattle patients were then followed longitudinally. Profiling relied on immunoSEQ multiplex PCR, and the TCRdb table lists in-frame clones only, not all of them. The repertoire holds fewer than 100,000 clones, with 65% to 90% as singletons. The sequencing sample was made of peripheral blood. This clonotype was sampled from a man aged 45 to 65 with COVID-19, enrolled during active disease. V usage is TRBV7-9 and J usage is TRBJ2-7, with a tentative D call TRBD1 (6 bases). CDR3 sequence (DNA): TGTGCCAGCAGCCATTGGCAGGGGTACGAGCAGTACTTC. Its translation is CASSHWQGYEQYF.